These T cell receptor beta chains were read from a single sample in a study of early T cells in non-severe SARS-CoV-2 infection. In TCRdb, the 5' RACE reads were re-called with MiXCR into one record per CDR3 protein. The sample shows tens of thousands of distinct CDR3 sequences, approximately 6.5% of them seen only once. Sequencing was performed on whole blood, taken at baseline. The origin of the receptors is an adult who was a healthcare worker with PCR-confirmed SARS-CoV-2 infection or an uninfected control (not recorded which). The CDR3 runs from the conserved cysteine through the conserved F or W. A D gene is named only where the DNA matches it firmly. Clone size is given for some rows only: seen once, a few or many times, or a class if the clone is expanded.

clone_size: many; v_call: TRBV13; j_call: TRBJ2-7; d_call: .; cdr3_length: 12; cdr3_aa: CASSRPGYEQYF; cdr3_nt: TGTGCCAGCAGCCGGCCGGGGTACGAGCAGTACTTC
clone_size: many; v_call: TRBV15; j_call: TRBJ1-4; d_call: .; cdr3_length: 15; cdr3_aa: CATSRTDATNEKLFF; cdr3_nt: TGTGCCACCAGCAGGACCGACGCAACTAATGAAAAACTGTTTTTT
clone_size: few; v_call: TRBV4-2; j_call: TRBJ2-3; d_call: .; cdr3_length: 13; cdr3_aa: CASSHAKTDTQYF; cdr3_nt: TGTGCCAGCAGCCATGCTAAAACAGATACGCAGTATTTT
clone_size: .; v_call: TRBV7-7; j_call: TRBJ2-1; d_call: .; cdr3_length: 15; cdr3_aa: CASSLGSSSYNEQFF; cdr3_nt: TGTGCTAGCAGCTTAGGGAGTAGCTCCTACAATGAGCAGTTCTTC
clone_size: .; v_call: TRBV6-6; j_call: TRBJ1-3; d_call: TRBD1; cdr3_length: 14; cdr3_aa: CASSTGGFGNTIYF; cdr3_nt: TGTGCCAGCTCGACAGGGGGATTTGGAAACACCATATATTTT
clone_size: .; v_call: TRBV27; j_call: TRBJ2-7; d_call: .; cdr3_length: 12; cdr3_aa: CASSFVGYEQYF; cdr3_nt: TGTGCCAGCAGTTTCGTGGGCTACGAGCAGTACTTC
clone_size: .; v_call: TRBV28; j_call: TRBJ1-1; d_call: TRBD1; cdr3_length: 14; cdr3_aa: CASSRHRGDTEAFF; cdr3_nt: TGTGCCAGCAGTCGCCACAGGGGGGACACTGAAGCTTTCTTT
clone_size: many; v_call: TRBV28; j_call: TRBJ1-6; d_call: .; cdr3_length: 12; cdr3_aa: CASSLSVSPLHF; cdr3_nt: TGTGCCAGCAGTTTATCTGTTTCACCCCTCCACTTT
clone_size: few; v_call: TRBV10-2; j_call: TRBJ1-3; d_call: .; cdr3_length: 13; cdr3_aa: CASRPSSGNTIYF; cdr3_nt: TGCGCCAGCCGGCCCTCCTCTGGAAACACCATATATTTT
clone_size: many; v_call: TRBV4-1; j_call: TRBJ1-2; d_call: .; cdr3_length: 16; cdr3_aa: CASSQGLGAGGHGYTF; cdr3_nt: TGCGCCAGCAGCCAAGGTCTAGGCGCCGGGGGTCATGGCTACACCTTC
clone_size: .; v_call: TRBV5-6; j_call: TRBJ2-4; d_call: .; cdr3_length: 18; cdr3_aa: CASSRVQGRGGTKNIQYF; cdr3_nt: TGTGCCAGCAGCCGCGTCCAGGGAAGGGGTGGGACCAAAAACATTCAGTACTTC
clone_size: few; v_call: TRBV11-2; j_call: TRBJ2-2; d_call: TRBD2; cdr3_length: 15; cdr3_aa: CASSQGAGFTGELFF; cdr3_nt: TGTGCCAGCAGCCAAGGAGCGGGATTCACCGGGGAGCTGTTTTTT
clone_size: many; v_call: TRBV11-1; j_call: TRBJ2-1; d_call: .; cdr3_length: 15; cdr3_aa: CASSPRGTLRHEQFF; cdr3_nt: TGTGCCAGCAGCCCCAGAGGGACTCTGAGGCATGAGCAGTTCTTC
clone_size: many; v_call: TRBV6-5; j_call: TRBJ2-1; d_call: TRBD1; cdr3_length: 16; cdr3_aa: CASSYTIGTGYNEQFF; cdr3_nt: TGTGCCAGCAGTTACACTATAGGGACAGGGTACAATGAGCAGTTCTTC
clone_size: .; v_call: TRBV11-1; j_call: TRBJ2-3; d_call: .; cdr3_length: 14; cdr3_aa: CASSLGGTSDTQYF; cdr3_nt: TGTGCCAGCAGCTTGGGGGGAACTTCAGATACGCAGTATTTT
clone_size: many; v_call: TRBV7-8; j_call: TRBJ1-4; d_call: .; cdr3_length: 16; cdr3_aa: CASTTSRQPTNEKLFF; cdr3_nt: TGTGCCAGCACCACTTCTCGACAGCCAACTAATGAAAAACTGTTTTTT
clone_size: few; v_call: TRBV3-1; j_call: TRBJ2-5; d_call: .; cdr3_length: 11; cdr3_aa: CASSLSDAQYF; cdr3_nt: TGTGCCAGCAGCCTTTCGGACGCCCAGTACTTC
clone_size: few; v_call: TRBV18; j_call: TRBJ2-5; d_call: .; cdr3_length: 11; cdr3_aa: CASSPEGAQYF; cdr3_nt: TGTGCCAGCTCACCGGAGGGGGCCCAGTACTTC
clone_size: .; v_call: TRBV5-6; j_call: TRBJ2-5; d_call: .; cdr3_length: 15; cdr3_aa: CASSSGQKLQETQYF; cdr3_nt: TGTGCCAGCAGCTCCGGACAGAAACTTCAAGAGACCCAGTACTTC
clone_size: few; v_call: TRBV7-9; j_call: TRBJ2-1; d_call: TRBD2; cdr3_length: 15; cdr3_aa: CASSFGRTSYNEQFF; cdr3_nt: TGTGCCAGCAGCTTCGGGAGGACCTCCTACAATGAGCAGTTCTTC
clone_size: many; v_call: TRBV18; j_call: TRBJ1-6; d_call: .; cdr3_length: 16; cdr3_aa: CASSPLDKSYNSPLHF; cdr3_nt: TGTGCCAGCTCACCATTGGACAAATCATATAATTCACCCCTCCACTTT
clone_size: many; v_call: TRBV4-3; j_call: TRBJ2-1; d_call: TRBD1; cdr3_length: 18; cdr3_aa: CASSQVSQRTGGFNEQFF; cdr3_nt: TGCGCCAGCAGCCAAGTATCCCAGCGGACAGGGGGCTTCAATGAGCAGTTCTTC
clone_size: .; v_call: TRBV7-6; j_call: TRBJ1-4; d_call: .; cdr3_length: 13; cdr3_aa: CASSPMRGEKLFF; cdr3_nt: TGTGCCAGCAGCCCTATGAGGGGCGAAAAACTGTTTTTT
clone_size: few; v_call: TRBV3-1; j_call: TRBJ2-1; d_call: .; cdr3_length: 15; cdr3_aa: CASSQVLVPSNEQFF; cdr3_nt: TGTGCCAGCAGCCAAGTCCTAGTCCCCTCCAATGAGCAGTTCTTC
clone_size: many; v_call: TRBV28; j_call: TRBJ1-4; d_call: .; cdr3_length: 15; cdr3_aa: CASSPKKGLLEKLFF; cdr3_nt: TGTGCCAGCAGCCCTAAGAAGGGGCTTCTCGAAAAACTGTTTTTT
clone_size: few; v_call: TRBV5-4; j_call: TRBJ2-1; d_call: .; cdr3_length: 14; cdr3_aa: CASSVPSSGDEQFF; cdr3_nt: TGTGCCAGCAGCGTCCCCTCAAGTGGCGATGAGCAGTTCTTC
clone_size: many; v_call: TRBV7-9; j_call: TRBJ1-6; d_call: .; cdr3_length: 14; cdr3_aa: CASTGVAVSWALHF; cdr3_nt: TGTGCCAGCACGGGGGTCGCGGTCAGTTGGGCCCTCCACTTT
clone_size: many; v_call: TRBV10-3; j_call: TRBJ1-5; d_call: .; cdr3_length: 16; cdr3_aa: CAISESRAFLNQPQHF; cdr3_nt: TGTGCCATCAGTGAGTCCCGGGCGTTCCTCAATCAGCCCCAGCATTTT
clone_size: few; v_call: TRBV5-5; j_call: TRBJ2-5; d_call: .; cdr3_length: 14; cdr3_aa: CASVPPPGEETQYF; cdr3_nt: TGTGCCAGCGTCCCCCCCCCTGGGGAAGAGACCCAGTACTTC
clone_size: many; v_call: TRBV4-2; j_call: TRBJ1-5; d_call: .; cdr3_length: 17; cdr3_aa: CASSQDGTAGGNQPQHF; cdr3_nt: TGTGCCAGCAGCCAAGATGGCACCGCCGGGGGCAATCAGCCCCAGCATTTT
clone_size: many; v_call: TRBV7-8; j_call: TRBJ2-3; d_call: TRBD1; cdr3_length: 17; cdr3_aa: CASSSTLGQGGADTQYF; cdr3_nt: TGTGCCAGCAGCTCGACCCTGGGACAGGGTGGAGCAGATACGCAGTATTTT
clone_size: few; v_call: TRBV7-9; j_call: TRBJ1-2; d_call: TRBD1; cdr3_length: 15; cdr3_aa: CASSHPGQGNYGYTF; cdr3_nt: TGTGCCAGCAGTCATCCGGGACAGGGGAACTATGGCTACACCTTC
clone_size: many; v_call: TRBV4-3; j_call: TRBJ2-7; d_call: .; cdr3_length: 13; cdr3_aa: CASSQGPSYEQYF; cdr3_nt: TGCGCCAGCAGCCAAGGACCGTCCTACGAGCAGTACTTC
clone_size: many; v_call: TRBV9; j_call: TRBJ2-1; d_call: .; cdr3_length: 14; cdr3_aa: CASSPQSLGNEQFF; cdr3_nt: TGTGCCAGCAGCCCCCAAAGTCTAGGGAATGAGCAGTTCTTC
clone_size: few; v_call: TRBV29-1; j_call: TRBJ2-7; d_call: .; cdr3_length: 13; cdr3_aa: CSVGKGQSYEQYF; cdr3_nt: TGCAGCGTTGGCAAAGGACAGAGCTACGAGCAGTACTTC
clone_size: many; v_call: TRBV4-2; j_call: TRBJ1-5; d_call: .; cdr3_length: 13; cdr3_aa: CASSQDVGQPPHF; cdr3_nt: TGTGCCAGCAGCCAAGATGTCGGACAGCCCCCGCATTTT
clone_size: few; v_call: TRBV20-1; j_call: TRBJ2-5; d_call: TRBD1; cdr3_length: 14; cdr3_aa: CSAVPGQVQETQYF; cdr3_nt: TGCAGTGCCGTACCCGGACAGGTCCAAGAGACCCAGTACTTC
clone_size: few; v_call: TRBV4-2; j_call: TRBJ2-1; d_call: .; cdr3_length: 16; cdr3_aa: CASSQGRGTTYNEQFF; cdr3_nt: TGTGCCAGCAGCCAAGGGAGGGGGACTACCTACAATGAGCAGTTCTTC
clone_size: few; v_call: TRBV11-2; j_call: TRBJ1-4; d_call: .; cdr3_length: 15; cdr3_aa: CASSLTPPGPEKLFF; cdr3_nt: TGTGCCAGCAGCCTTACCCCCCCGGGCCCTGAAAAACTGTTTTTT
clone_size: few; v_call: TRBV6-6; j_call: TRBJ2-7; d_call: TRBD2; cdr3_length: 16; cdr3_aa: CASSYPRTAGAHEQYF; cdr3_nt: TGTGCCAGCAGTTACCCTAGGACAGCGGGGGCCCACGAGCAGTACTTC
clone_size: .; v_call: TRBV6-5; j_call: TRBJ1-2; d_call: .; cdr3_length: 15; cdr3_aa: CASSSYSGANYGYTF; cdr3_nt: TGTGCCAGCAGTTCCTATTCTGGGGCTAACTATGGCTACACCTTC
clone_size: few; v_call: TRBV4-1; j_call: TRBJ2-7; d_call: .; cdr3_length: 13; cdr3_aa: CASSSGSLYEQYF; cdr3_nt: TGCGCCAGCAGCTCGGGGTCCCTCTACGAGCAGTACTTC
clone_size: .; v_call: TRBV20-1; j_call: TRBJ2-7; d_call: .; cdr3_length: 14; cdr3_aa: CSATLGPYSYEQYF; cdr3_nt: TGCAGTGCTACGTTAGGGCCCTATTCCTACGAGCAGTACTTC
clone_size: many; v_call: TRBV7-2; j_call: TRBJ1-5; d_call: .; cdr3_length: 15; cdr3_aa: CASSGQTGDNQPQHF; cdr3_nt: TGTGCCAGCAGCGGCCAAACAGGCGACAATCAGCCCCAGCATTTT
clone_size: few; v_call: TRBV19; j_call: TRBJ1-5; d_call: .; cdr3_length: 12; cdr3_aa: CASSQRNQPQHF; cdr3_nt: TGTGCCAGTAGCCAGAGAAATCAGCCCCAGCATTTT
clone_size: few; v_call: TRBV25-1; j_call: TRBJ1-3; d_call: .; cdr3_length: 15; cdr3_aa: CASSEPGGSGTTIYF; cdr3_nt: TGTGCCAGCAGTGAACCTGGGGGGTCTGGAACCACCATATATTTT
clone_size: .; v_call: TRBV4-1; j_call: TRBJ2-7; d_call: .; cdr3_length: 15; cdr3_aa: CASSQEVRISYEQYF; cdr3_nt: TGCGCCAGCAGCCAAGAGGTTAGGATTTCCTACGAGCAGTACTTC